The clone carrying this TCR beta chain was counted a few times. Germline V gene data show CDR1 as SEHNR and CDR2 as FQNEAQ (reference sequence). The CDR3 is 14 residues long. V gave up 5 bases and J gave up 4 bases; unmatched junction bases: 7. The protocol was immunoSEQ multiplex PCR, while the TCRdb copy is restricted to in-frame clones and leaves out a portion. The repertoire holds under 150,000 clones, with roughly 90% as singletons. The data derive from a study of T cell responses to AZD1222 COVID-19 vaccine. The chain uses TRBV7-9 and TRBJ1-2; 7 bases agree with TRBD1. This specimen was peripheral blood, taken 28 days after the second AZD1222 dose. This TCR was sampled from an adult who received the AZD1222 COVID-19 vaccine. CDR3 nucleotide sequence: TGTGCCAGCAGCCCCACCACAGGGGTCTATGGCTACACCTTC. Translation: CASSPTTGVYGYTF. Full variable domain (rest looked up from reference TRBV7-9 and TRBJ1-2): DTGVSQNPRHKITKRGQNVTFRCDPISEHNRLYWYRQTLGQGPEFLTYFQNEAQLEKSRLLSDRFSAERPKGSFSTLEIQRTEQGDSAMYLCASSPTTGVYGYTFGSGTRLTVV.